This paragraph covers one T cell receptor (beta chain) sequence. In its sample, this clonotype was seen a few times. Its antigen is still unknown. Compared with germline, one end of the junction differs, possibly owing to a read error. The germline V gene (reference sequence) yields GTSNPN for CDR1 and SVGIG for CDR2. From the cysteine through the phenylalanine, the CDR3 covers 15 amino acids. Just CDR3 DNA is preserved here, 45 bases in frame from base 1. This sample was included in a study of naive and memory T cell subsets (dated by TCRdb to the late 2010s). Regarding the study in general: The study applied an open-source, UMI-based TCR alpha and beta sequencing pipeline to sorted naive and memory peripheral blood T cell subsets. IgG serology results and the functional CMV T cell responses were in complete agreement. RNA was DNase-treated and reverse transcribed with TCR constant-region primers, mostly using SuperScript III.

From the second PCR step onward, the TCR alpha chain libraries and the TCR beta chain libraries were amplified separately. The CMV status of each donor was determined by measuring IFNgamma production from CD4+ T cells after fresh PBMCs had been stimulated overnight with CMV viral lysate. CD4 T cells were positively selected with Miltenyi beads, followed by positive selection of CD8 T cells from the CD4-negative fraction. After staining for CD3, CD4, CD8, CD45RA, CD27 and a live/dead dye, cells were sorted on a BD Aria II into four subsets based on CD45RA and CD27. Blood was obtained from a few healthy volunteers, and the blood from each volunteer was fractionated into CD4 and CD8 T cells and subsequently into four differentiation subsets. Roughly 120 ml of peripheral blood was collected from each donor, and PBMC were isolated from the blood using Ficoll-Paque PLUS density-gradient centrifugation. After sorting, cells were lysed in RLT buffer, RNA was extracted using a Qiagen RNeasy kit, and the extracted RNA was stored at -80 degrees C.

The method behind the library was UMI-ligation and nested PCR. An equimolar mix of two oligonucleotides covering both TRBC1 and TRBC2 was used as the beta constant-region primer. A single-stranded oligonucleotide carrying the SP2 primer and a 12-nucleotide UMI was ligated to the 3' end of the cDNA by T4 RNA ligase 1. Four rounds of PCR were used to amplify ligated cDNA, with nested alpha and beta constant-region primers being used together with the SP2 primer. Incubation of the ligation reaction lasted roughly 20-25 hours at 16 degrees C. To avoid over-amplification, PCR2 was usually performed as a SYBR Green qPCR and halted once a predetermined threshold was reached. Every purification after the first one was done using Agencourt AMPure XP magnetic beads. Libraries were quantified by Qubit and checked on a TapeStation, with a main peak expected near 650 bp. The pooled libraries were sequenced on an Illumina MiSeq using v2 2x251 paired-end kits, which usually yielded about 0.95-2 million reads per sample. Each sample library was pooled at around 4.1 nM, and about 4.5-7.5% PhiX was included to improve cluster recognition. The study's own analysis went as follows. V and J genes were assigned to Demultiplexor-processed FASTQ reads by Decombinator through tag matching, with a single base-pair mismatch being allowed. UMIs were used by Collapsinator to correct both sequencing errors and frequency errors arising from PCR heterogeneity. CDR3Translator translated TCRs and extracted CDR3s from the conserved cysteine to the FGXG phenylalanine, flagging non-productive sequences. Gini, Shannon entropy and inverse Simpson indices were calculated on repertoires subsampled to equal numbers of UMI-defined TCRs. Clonotype abundance distributions were fitted to a power law by maximum likelihood within the linear range. For one naive CD8 sample, the pipeline and MIGEC produced similar UMI counts, unique TCR numbers and clonal distributions. A set of some 7,600 CMV-associated CDR3 sequences, compiled from VDJdb and a published dataset, was used to search the repertoires. The raw public data were reprocessed by TCRdb itself: fastp quality trimming at Q25, MiXCR clonotype calling, in-frame beta chains only. Merged by CDR3 protein, the rows form single entries marked with the most common genes and DNA. These V and J calls rely on TCRdb rather than the paper's analysis. For this sample the table gives about 80,000 distinct CDR3 sequences, of which under 15% were detected only once. The ten largest clones represent around 0.99% of the sample.

What the work shows at the level of the full study, not this receptor alone: The abundance of TCRs followed a power law with an exponent that differed between naive and memory subsets yet stayed consistent across the three individuals. Gini index rose and Shannon and inverse Simpson diversity fell from naive through CM, EM and EMRA in both CD4 and CD8 cells. No ground truth was available to validate the repertoire findings for the naive and memory subsets. A clonotype was defined as a single alpha or beta chain sequence rather than as a paired alpha/beta receptor. After error correction, only a single occurrence was seen for over 95% of naive TCR sequences, so much steeper abundance distributions were produced than in memory subsets. RNA-based TCR counts may be affected by expression changes linked to T cell activation and differentiation.

This receptor was obtained from a human donor in good health. The sequence joins TRBV30 to TRBJ1-6; 10 bases in the junction line up with TRBD1. The source material was central memory CD4+ T cells from blood. Reading the label with the study, this specimen's cell subset or site is: central memory, CD45RA- CD27+. For the CDR3, the sequence is CAWTYRDRGNSPLHF. The DNA sequence follows: TGTGCCTGGACCTATCGGGACAGGGGTAATTCACCTCTCCACTTT.